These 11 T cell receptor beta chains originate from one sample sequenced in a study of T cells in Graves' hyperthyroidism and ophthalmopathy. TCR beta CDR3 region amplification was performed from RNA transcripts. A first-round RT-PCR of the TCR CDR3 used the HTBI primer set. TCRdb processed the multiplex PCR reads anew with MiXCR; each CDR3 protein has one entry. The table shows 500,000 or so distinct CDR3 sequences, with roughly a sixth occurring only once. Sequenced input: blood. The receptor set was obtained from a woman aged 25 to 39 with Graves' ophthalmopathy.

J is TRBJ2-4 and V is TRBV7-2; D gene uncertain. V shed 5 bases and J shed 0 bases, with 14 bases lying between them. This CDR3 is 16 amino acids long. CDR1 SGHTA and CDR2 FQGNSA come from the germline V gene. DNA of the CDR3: TGTGCCAGCAGCCTCGGACGGAGATTAGCCAAAAACATTCAGTACTTC. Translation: CASSLGRRLAKNIQYF.

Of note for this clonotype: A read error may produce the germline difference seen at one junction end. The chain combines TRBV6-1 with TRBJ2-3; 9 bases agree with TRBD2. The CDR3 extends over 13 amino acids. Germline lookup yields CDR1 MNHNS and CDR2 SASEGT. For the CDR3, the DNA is TGTGCCGCGGCGGGGGGGAGCACAGGTACGCAGTTTTTT. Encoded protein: CAAAGGSTGTQFF.

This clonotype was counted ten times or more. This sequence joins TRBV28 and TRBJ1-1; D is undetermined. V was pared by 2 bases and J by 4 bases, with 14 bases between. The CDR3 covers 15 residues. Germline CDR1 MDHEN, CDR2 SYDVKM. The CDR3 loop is CASSLRGATGTEAFF. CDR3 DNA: TGTGCCAGCAGTTTAAGAGGCGCCACGGGCACTGAAGCTTTCTTT.

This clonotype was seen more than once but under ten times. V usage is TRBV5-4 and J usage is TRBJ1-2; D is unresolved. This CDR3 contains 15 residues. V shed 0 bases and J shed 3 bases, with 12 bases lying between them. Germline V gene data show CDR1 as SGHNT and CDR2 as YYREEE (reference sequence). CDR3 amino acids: CASSLEGARDYGYTF. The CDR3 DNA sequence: TGTGCCAGCAGCTTGGAAGGTGCGAGGGACTATGGCTACACCTTC.

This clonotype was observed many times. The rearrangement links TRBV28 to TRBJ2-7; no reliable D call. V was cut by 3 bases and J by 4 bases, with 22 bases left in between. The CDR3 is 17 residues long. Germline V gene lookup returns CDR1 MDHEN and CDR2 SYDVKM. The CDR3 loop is CASSLPMGHLITYEQYF. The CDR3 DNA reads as TGTGCCAGCAGTTTGCCTATGGGCCACCTCATAACGTACGAGCAGTACTTC.

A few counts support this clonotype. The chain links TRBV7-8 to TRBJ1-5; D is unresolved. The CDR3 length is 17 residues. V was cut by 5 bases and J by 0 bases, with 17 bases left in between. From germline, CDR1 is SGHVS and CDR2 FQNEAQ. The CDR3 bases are TGTGCCAGCAGCAAAAGTAACAGCCTCAATAGCAATCAGCCCCAGCATTTT. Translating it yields CASSKSNSLNSNQPQHF.

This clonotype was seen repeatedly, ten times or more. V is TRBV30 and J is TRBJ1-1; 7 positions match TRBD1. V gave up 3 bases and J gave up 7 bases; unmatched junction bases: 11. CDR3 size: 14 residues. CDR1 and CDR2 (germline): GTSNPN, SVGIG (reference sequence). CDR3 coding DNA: TGTGCCTGGAGCGTACGGGGACAGATCTTTGAAGCTTTCTTT. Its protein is CAWSVRGQIFEAFF.

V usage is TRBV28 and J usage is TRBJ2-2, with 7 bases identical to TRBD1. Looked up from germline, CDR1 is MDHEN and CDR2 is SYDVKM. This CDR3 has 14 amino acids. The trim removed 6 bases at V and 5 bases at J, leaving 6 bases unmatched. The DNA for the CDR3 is TGTGCCAGCAGCGACAGGGCGATTACCGGGGAGCTGTTTTTT. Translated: CASSDRAITGELFF.

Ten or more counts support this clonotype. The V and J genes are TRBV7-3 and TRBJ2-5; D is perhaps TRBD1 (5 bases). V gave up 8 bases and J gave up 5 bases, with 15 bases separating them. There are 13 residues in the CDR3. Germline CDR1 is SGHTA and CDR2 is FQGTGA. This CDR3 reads CASARQGLETQYF. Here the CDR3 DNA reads TGTGCCAGCGCCCGGCAGGGCCTTGAGACCCAGTACTTC. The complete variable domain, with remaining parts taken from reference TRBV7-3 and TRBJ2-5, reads GAGVSQTPSNKVTEKGKYVELRCDPISGHTALYWYRQSLGQGPEFLIYFQGTGAADDSGLPNDRFFAVRPEGSVSTLKIQRTERGDSAVYLCASARQGLETQYFGPGTRLLVL.

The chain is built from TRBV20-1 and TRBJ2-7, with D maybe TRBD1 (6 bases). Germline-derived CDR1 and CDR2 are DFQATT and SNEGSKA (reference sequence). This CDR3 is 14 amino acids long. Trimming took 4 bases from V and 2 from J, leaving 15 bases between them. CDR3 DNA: TGCAGTGCTATTGCCGGGACAAGCCCCTACGAGCAGTACTTC. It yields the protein CSAIAGTSPYEQYF.

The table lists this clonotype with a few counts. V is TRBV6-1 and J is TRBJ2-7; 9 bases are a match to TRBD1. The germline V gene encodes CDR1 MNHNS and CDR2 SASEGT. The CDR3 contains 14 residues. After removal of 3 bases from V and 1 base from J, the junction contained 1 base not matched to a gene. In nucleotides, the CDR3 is TGTGCCAGCAGTGAGGGACAGGGTTCCTACGAGCAGTACTTC. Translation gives CASSEGQGSYEQYF.